A selection of T cell receptor beta chains follows, all from one sample in a study of T cells in Graves' hyperthyroidism and ophthalmopathy. Using its own MiXCR run on the multiplex PCR reads, TCRdb lists one record per CDR3 protein. The repertoire holds some 300,000 distinct CDR3 sequences, with around a fifth as singletons. The specimen sequenced was blood. The receptors come from a man aged 50 or older with Graves' ophthalmopathy. The CDR3 runs from the conserved cysteine through the conserved F or W. D genes are given only for firm matches. Clone size is not always given. Where it is, it says once, few, many or a class for expanded clones.

clone_size | j_call | v_call | d_call | cdr3_nt | cdr3_aa
many | TRBJ1-1 | TRBV13 | NA | TGTGCCAGCAGCTTCGACCGGAGTGAAGCTTTCTTT | CASSFDRSEAFF
many | TRBJ2-2 | TRBV27 | TRBD1 | TGTGCCAGTAAATCGGACAGGGGGCGTTACACCGGGGAGCTGTTTTTT | CASKSDRGRYTGELFF
many | TRBJ1-1 | TRBV7-9 | TRBD1 | TGTGCCAGCAGTAGACAGGGGCGAAATGCTTTCTTT | CASSRQGRNAFF
few | TRBJ1-3 | TRBV12-3/TRBV12-4 | NA | TGTGCCAGCAGTCCCTCTGTGAGGGGACGTAGAAACACCATATATTTT | CASSPSVRGRRNTIYF
many | TRBJ2-1 | TRBV5-6 | TRBD2 | TGTGCCAGCAGCTTGTACCAGCGGGAGGAGGGCGAGCAGTTCTTC | CASSLYQREEGEQFF
NA | TRBJ2-1 | TRBV7-9 | TRBD2 | TGTGCCAGCAGCTTAGAGCGGGAGTGGAATGAGCAGTTCTTC | CASSLEREWNEQFF
NA | TRBJ2-3 | TRBV3-1 | NA | TGTGCCAGCAGCCAAACGACCCAGGGTACGCAGTATTTT | CASSQTTQGTQYF
NA | TRBJ1-1 | TRBV6-2/TRBV6-3 | NA | TGTGCCAGCAGCCCCTGGGGGGACGGGGGAGAGGGTTTCTTT | CASSPWGDGGEGFF
few | TRBJ2-5 | TRBV3-1 | NA | TGCGCCAGCAGCCGAGCGCCGGCCGAGACCCAGTACTTC | CASSRAPAETQYF
NA | TRBJ1-1 | TRBV12-3/TRBV12-4 | NA | TGTGCCAGCAGTTTTGGCAGGGACACTGAAGCTTTCTTT | CASSFGRDTEAFF
many | TRBJ1-1 | TRBV24-1 | TRBD1 | TGTGCCACCAGTGACCCAGGACAGGGTGTCTATATGACTGAAGCTTTCTTT | CATSDPGQGVYMTEAFF
few | TRBJ2-1 | TRBV20-1 | TRBD2 | TGCAGTGCTTCTGGACTAGCGGGAGCAACCAATGAGCAGTTCTTC | CSASGLAGATNEQFF
many | TRBJ2-1 | TRBV11-2 | NA | TGTGCCAGCAGCTTATCGGCAGGTGACTACAATGAGCAGTTCTTC | CASSLSAGDYNEQFF
few | TRBJ2-2 | TRBV28 | NA | TGTGCCAGCAGTTTAAGTGGAGGGCAGAGCGGGGAGCTGTTTTTT | CASSLSGGQSGELFF
NA | TRBJ2-2 | TRBV3-1 | NA | TGTGCCAGCAGCCTTTTGTCCGTAGTTATAGCGGCGAACACCGGGGAGCTGTTTTTT | CASSLLSVVIAANTGELFF
few | TRBJ2-3 | TRBV20-1 | NA | TGCAGTGCTTCCGGAAGTAGCACAGATACGCAGTATTTT | CSASGSSTDTQYF
few | TRBJ1-2 | TRBV27 | NA | TGTGCCAGCAGTACCACAGGGAGTGGCTATGGCTACACCTTC | CASSTTGSGYGYTF
few | TRBJ1-2 | TRBV5-1 | NA | TGCGCCAGCAGCTTGGATCGGGGCGAGTATGGCTACACCTTC | CASSLDRGEYGYTF
many | TRBJ2-5 | TRBV27 | TRBD2 | TGTGCCAGCAGTGAATGGACTAGCGGGAGGGCGTGGGAGACCCAGTACTTC | CASSEWTSGRAWETQYF
NA | TRBJ2-1 | TRBV12-3/TRBV12-4 | TRBD1 | TGTGCCAGCAGTTTAGCGCGAACAGGGGGCAGGAATGAGCAGTTCTTC | CASSLARTGGRNEQFF
few | TRBJ2-5 | TRBV5-1 | TRBD2 | TGCGCCAGCAGATACGCGAGAGGGACTAGCGGGGAGACCCAGTACTTC | CASRYARGTSGETQYF
NA | TRBJ2-1 | TRBV6-5 | NA | TGTGCCAGCAGTTACACCCGCCTTGAGGGTGAGCAGTTCTTC | CASSYTRLEGEQFF
many | TRBJ2-7 | TRBV7-3 | NA | TGTGCCAGCAGCCTCTCGTGGCAGGGCGAGCAGTACTTC | CASSLSWQGEQYF
many | TRBJ2-5 | TRBV2 | TRBD2 | TGTGCCAGCACCGAGCGGGAGGGGATATGGGAGACCCAGTACTTC | CASTEREGIWETQYF
NA | TRBJ1-6 | TRBV6-1 | NA | TGTGCCAGCAGTTGGGCAGGGCCTTTTAATTCACCCCTCCACTTT | CASSWAGPFNSPLHF
NA | TRBJ2-3 | TRBV24-1 | NA | TGTGCCACCAGTGATTTCGGCGGGATCACAGATACGCAGTATTTT | CATSDFGGITDTQYF
few | TRBJ1-4 | TRBV6-5 | NA | TGTGCCAGACTGATAGCAACTAATGAAAAACTGTTTTTT | CARLIATNEKLFF
few | TRBJ2-1 | TRBV5-1 | NA | TGCGCCAGCAGCGTTACTAGCGAGGGGGGGAATGAGCAGTTCTTC | CASSVTSEGGNEQFF
NA | TRBJ2-7 | TRBV11-2 | TRBD2 | TGTGCCAGCAGCTTTAAGGGACTAGCGGCCTACGAGCAGTACTTC | CASSFKGLAAYEQYF
NA | TRBJ1-5 | TRBV29-1 | TRBD1 | TGCAGCGTCCAGACAGGGGAGGGCAATCAGCCCCAGCATTTT | CSVQTGEGNQPQHF
few | TRBJ2-1 | TRBV27 | TRBD1 | TGTGCCAGCAGTTTAACGGCAGGGGGAAATGAGCAGTTCTTC | CASSLTAGGNEQFF
many | TRBJ2-3 | TRBV20-1 | TRBD2 | TGCAGTGCCATTACTAGCGGCCTCACAGATACGCAGTATTTT | CSAITSGLTDTQYF
many | TRBJ2-5 | TRBV28 | TRBD2 | TGTGCCAGCAGTAATAGCGGGAGAGGGGGAGAGACCCAGTACTTC | CASSNSGRGGETQYF
many | TRBJ1-1 | TRBV28 | NA | TGTGCCAGCAGGACCCGGGGGGAAATCACTGAAGCTTTCTTT | CASRTRGEITEAFF
many | TRBJ2-7 | TRBV5-1 | TRBD2 | TGCGCCAGCAGCTTGGGGGGCGGGAGGATCGACGAGCAGTACTTC | CASSLGGGRIDEQYF
few | TRBJ2-5 | TRBV28 | TRBD2 | TGTGCCAGCAGTTTATTTGCCCCCAAGCGGGAGGGCCGGGAGACCCAGTACTTC | CASSLFAPKREGRETQYF
NA | TRBJ2-5 | TRBV6-5 | TRBD2 | TGTGCCAGCAGTACTAATCTACTAGCGGCACAAGAGACCCAGTACTTC | CASSTNLLAAQETQYF
many | TRBJ2-7 | TRBV5-8 | NA | TGTGCCAGCAGCTCCCCCGTGTGGCTCGGCTACGAGCAGTACTTC | CASSSPVWLGYEQYF
many | TRBJ1-5 | TRBV20-1 | TRBD1 | TGCAGTGCTAGAGCCATCGGTGGGGACAGGGACCGAGATAGCAATCAGCCCCAGCATTTT | CSARAIGGDRDRDSNQPQHF
few | TRBJ1-5 | TRBV12-3/TRBV12-4 | TRBD1 | TGTGCCAGCAGTCGTAATACAGGGGTCAATCAGCCCCAGCATTTT | CASSRNTGVNQPQHF
NA | TRBJ1-1 | TRBV5-6 | NA | TGTGCCAGCAGCTTGGAAACTCAGGGTACTGAAGCTTTCTTT | CASSLETQGTEAFF
many | TRBJ2-1 | TRBV20-1 | TRBD2 | TGCAGTGCTAGTGGAGCGGGAGGTTTTGATGAGCAGTTCTTC | CSASGAGGFDEQFF
few | TRBJ2-5 | TRBV6-2/TRBV6-3 | NA | TGTGCCAGCAGTTACTCGGGTCGAAAGTCCGAGACCCAGTACTTC | CASSYSGRKSETQYF
many | TRBJ2-6 | TRBV27 | NA | TGTGCCAGCAGTTGGGTTACTGGGGCCAACGTCCTGACTTTC | CASSWVTGANVLTF
many | TRBJ2-1 | TRBV14 | NA | TGTGCCAGCAGCGCCGTGGCAAGCTCCTACAATGAGCAGTTCTTC | CASSAVASSYNEQFF